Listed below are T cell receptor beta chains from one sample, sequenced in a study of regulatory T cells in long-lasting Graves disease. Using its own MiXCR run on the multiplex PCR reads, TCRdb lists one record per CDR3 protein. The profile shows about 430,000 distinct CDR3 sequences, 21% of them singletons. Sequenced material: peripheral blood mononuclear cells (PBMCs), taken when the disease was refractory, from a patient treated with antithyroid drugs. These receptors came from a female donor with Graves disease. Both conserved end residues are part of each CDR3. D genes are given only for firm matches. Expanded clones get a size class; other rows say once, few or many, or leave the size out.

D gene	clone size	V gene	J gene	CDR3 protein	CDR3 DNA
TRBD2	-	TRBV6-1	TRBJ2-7	CASTAGGGIYEQYF	TGTGCCAGCACCGCGGGCGGGGGGATCTACGAGCAGTACTTC
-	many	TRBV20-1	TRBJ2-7	CSATGFTYEQYF	TGCAGTGCTACAGGGTTCACCTACGAGCAGTACTTC
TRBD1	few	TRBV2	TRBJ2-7	CASSDHDRVNYEQYF	TGTGCCAGCAGTGACCATGACAGGGTCAACTACGAGCAGTACTTC
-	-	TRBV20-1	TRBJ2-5	CSADGQGPERRYF	TGCAGTGCTGATGGCCAGGGTCCGGAGCGGCGGTACTTC
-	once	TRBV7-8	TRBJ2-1	CASSLERWQPATEQFF	TGTGCCAGCAGCTTAGAGCGGTGGCAGCCGGCGACCGAGCAGTTCTTC
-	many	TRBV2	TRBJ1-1	CASLLLGYTEAFF	TGTGCCAGCCTCCTCTTGGGTTACACTGAAGCTTTCTTT
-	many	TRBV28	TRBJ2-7	CASRRMGHEQYF	TGTGCCAGCAGGAGAATGGGCCACGAGCAGTACTTC
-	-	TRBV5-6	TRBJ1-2	CASSLGLTGYGYTF	TGTGCCAGCAGCTTGGGTCTGACTGGCTATGGCTACACCTTC
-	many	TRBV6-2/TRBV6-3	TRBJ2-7	CASSLGRDGAYEQYF	TGTGCCAGCAGTTTGGGACGTGACGGGGCCTACGAGCAGTACTTC
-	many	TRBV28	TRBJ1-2	CASSPRTPYYGYTF	TGTGCCAGCAGTCCCAGGACGCCTTACTATGGCTACACCTTC
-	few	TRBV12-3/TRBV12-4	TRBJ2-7	CASSAPSQQGSREQYF	TGTGCCAGCAGCGCGCCGTCTCAACAGGGATCTAGGGAGCAGTACTTC
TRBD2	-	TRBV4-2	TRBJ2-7	CASSQEATGGNSEQYF	TGTGCCAGCAGCCAAGAAGCGACGGGAGGGAACAGCGAGCAGTACTTC
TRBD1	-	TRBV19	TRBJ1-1	CASSIDGTVQAFF	TGTGCCAGTAGTATAGACGGGACAGTTCAAGCTTTCTTT
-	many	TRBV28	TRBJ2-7	CASSPSKYEQYF	TGTGCCAGCAGTCCCTCCAAATACGAGCAGTACTTC
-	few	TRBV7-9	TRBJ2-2	CASSPEGLANTGELFF	TGTGCCAGCAGCCCAGAGGGGCTAGCGAACACCGGGGAGCTGTTTTTT
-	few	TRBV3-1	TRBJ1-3	CASSHIDRYTDTIYF	TGTGCCAGCAGCCATATCGACAGGTATACGGACACCATATATTTT
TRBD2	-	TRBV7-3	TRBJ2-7	CASSLELAEPYEQYF	TGTGCCAGCAGCTTAGAACTAGCGGAGCCATACGAGCAGTACTTC
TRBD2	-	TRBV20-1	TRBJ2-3	CSARRGVGWPDTQYF	TGCAGTGCCCGTCGGGGGGTAGGATGGCCAGATACGCAGTATTTT
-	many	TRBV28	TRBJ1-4	CATAGRTGEKLFF	TGTGCCACCGCAGGCAGGACGGGTGAAAAACTGTTTTTT
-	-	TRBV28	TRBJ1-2	CASSSTSYRTNFNYGRTF	TGCGCCAGCAGTTCGACAAGTTACAGGACAAACTTCAACTATGGCCGCACCTTC
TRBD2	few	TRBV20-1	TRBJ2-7	CSARGTYPGREVTYEQYF	TGCAGTGCTAGGGGGACTTATCCGGGGCGGGAGGTAACCTACGAGCAGTACTTC
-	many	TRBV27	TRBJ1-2	CASSYGSRGDGYTF	TGTGCCAGCAGTTATGGGAGCAGGGGTGATGGCTACACCTTC
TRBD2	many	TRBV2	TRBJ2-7	CASSDSGLAGFYEQYF	TGTGCCAGCAGTGATTCCGGACTAGCGGGCTTTTACGAGCAGTACTTC
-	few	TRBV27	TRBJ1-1	CASKGDTTEAFF	TGTGCCAGCAAGGGAGACACCACTGAAGCTTTCTTT
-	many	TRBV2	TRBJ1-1	CARGQGFEAFF	TGTGCCAGAGGCCAGGGTTTTGAAGCTTTCTTT
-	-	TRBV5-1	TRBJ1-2	CASSHPGEGYGYTF	TGCGCCAGCAGTCATCCAGGAGAGGGCTATGGCTACACCTTC